This T cell receptor beta chain was obtained from a study of beta chain features in type 1 diabetes. As for the study in general: Sorted cell examination encompassed about 110,000,000 cells across all samples.

The authors reverse transcribed all of the isolated RNA, so sequencing captured expressed TCRB transcripts. The repertoire was sequenced with immunoSEQ multiplex PCR; TCRdb's copy has only in-frame clones and lacks some. The sample lists 600,000 to 700,000 clones, roughly 13% occurring once. With 5 bases removed from V and 6 bases from J, the gap between germline ends came to 17 bases. Germline V gene data show CDR1 as MNHEY and CDR2 as SMNVEV (reference sequence). The CDR3 contains 15 residues. This clone was counted between two and nine times. The target antigen is unknown. Study-level points and caveats: Type 1 diabetes patients had moderately but significantly shorter TCRB CDR3s in all four CD4+ subsets. When VDJ junctions were examined, type 1 diabetes patients showed fewer insertions and more deletions.

The chain combines TRBV27 with TRBJ2-1, with D perhaps TRBD2 (7 bases). The TCR comes from a man between 18 and 35 years old with type 1 diabetes. The sequencing sample was made of naive CD4+ T cells from blood. The CDR3 nucleotides are TGTGCCAGCAGTCCATGGGCGGGGGCTCTCAATGAGCAGTTCTTC. Amino acid sequence: CASSPWAGALNEQFF.